These T cell receptor beta chains were read from a single sample in a study of blood T cell repertoires in COVID-19. Generated by immunoSEQ multiplex PCR, the TCRdb table keeps only in-frame clones and is missing some. The sample contains 95,000 to 150,000 clones, approximately 85% of which appear only once. Sequenced: peripheral blood. The receptors were sampled from a woman at least 80 years old with acute or convalescent COVID-19. Both conserved end residues are part of each CDR3. The order of the fields is clone size, J gene, V gene, D gene, CDR3 DNA, CDR3 protein. D genes are given only for firm matches. Size is omitted from some rows. Given values are once, few, many or a class for expanded clones.

>.|TRBJ1-1|TRBV2|.
TGTGCCAGCCGGGAGGGGTTTCCGTCGAACACTGAAGCTTTCTTT
CASREGFPSNTEAFF
>.|TRBJ1-5|TRBV19|TRBD1
TGTGCCAGTAGTATGGCAGGGGGATTTGGCAATCAGCCCCAGCATTTT
CASSMAGGFGNQPQHF
>.|TRBJ1-6|TRBV10-3|.
TGTGCCATCAGAACGGCACAGGCAAATAATTCACCCCTCCACTTT
CAIRTAQANNSPLHF
>few|TRBJ1-2|TRBV7-2|.
TGTGCCAGCAGCTTCAGGCAGCCGTCCTATGGCTACACCTTC
CASSFRQPSYGYTF
>.|TRBJ2-7|TRBV5-1|TRBD1
TGCGCCAGCAGCTTACTGGACAGGGGAACCTACGAGCAGTACTTC
CASSLLDRGTYEQYF
>.|TRBJ2-5|TRBV7-7|.
TGTGCCAGCAGCTCCAACCAGGGAGAGACCCAGTACTTC
CASSSNQGETQYF
>.|TRBJ1-4|TRBV7-2|.
TGTGCCAGCAGCCCCCATCGTGTGAGTGAAAAACTGTTTTTT
CASSPHRVSEKLFF
>.|TRBJ1-1|TRBV7-2|.
TGTGCCAGCAGCGCGTACGGGGGGGGATACACTGAAGCTTTCTTT
CASSAYGGGYTEAFF
>.|TRBJ1-5|TRBV29-1|.
TGCAGCGCCCTTGACGGCAGGGAAGGACAGCCCCAGCATTTT
CSALDGREGQPQHF
>.|TRBJ1-4|TRBV7-2|.
TGTGCCAGCAGCCCGGGAAGGGGAGGTAGTGAAAAACTGTTTTTT
CASSPGRGGSEKLFF
>.|TRBJ1-1|TRBV6-5|TRBD1
TGTGCCAGCAGTTTACCGGGACAGGGGGTGAACACTGAAGCTTTCTTT
CASSLPGQGVNTEAFF
>.|TRBJ1-2|TRBV9|.
TGTGCCAGCAGCTCCCCTTCGGGCTACACCTTC
CASSSPSGYTF
>.|TRBJ2-2|TRBV4-3|.
TGCGCCAGCAGCCAAGAGTCGTACGGGGAGCTGTTTTTT
CASSQESYGELFF
>.|TRBJ2-3|TRBV9|.
TGTGCCAGCAGTTTTGGGACTGGTTCAGATACGCAGTATTTT
CASSFGTGSDTQYF
>.|TRBJ2-2|TRBV19|.
TGTGCCAGTAGCGCCTCCGACAGGCGGCGCGCCGGGGAGCTGTTTTTT
CASSASDRRRAGELFF
>.|TRBJ1-5|TRBV7-6|.
TGTGCCAGCAGCTTAGGGACTAATAGCAATCAGCCCCAGCATTTT
CASSLGTNSNQPQHF
>.|TRBJ1-4|TRBV6-1|.
TGTGCCAGCAGTGAAGCGAGGAACCTTGCAACTAATGAAAAACTGTTTTTT
CASSEARNLATNEKLFF